Following are 26 T cell receptor beta chains from one sample sequenced in a study of T cell repertoires in cytomegalovirus infection. TCRdb reanalysed the reads using MiXCR and keeps one entry per CDR3 protein. The repertoire holds 360,000 or so distinct CDR3 sequences, with about a third as singletons. Their antigen targets remain unknown. The sample in question was cultured PBMCs, obtained from culture after CMV antigen stimulation. The receptor source for this set is a human donor in good health (CMV status not recorded). Some clones in this sample may be carry-over from other donors' samples.

V and J are TRBV19 and TRBJ1-5; a possible D gene is TRBD1 (6 bases). The CDR3 sequence is 14 residues long. Trimming stripped 8 bases from V and 9 bases from J, with 20 bases between. Germline CDR1 and CDR2: LNHDA and SQIVND (reference sequence). The CDR3 coding sequence is TGTGCCAGTTCCGCGGGGCAGGGGTATCGGCCCCAGCATTTT. This translates into CASSAGQGYRPQHF.

The chain recombines TRBV6-6 with TRBJ2-1, with TRBD2 matching 9 bases. V was clipped by 0 bases and J by 6 bases; unmatched bases: 9. Germline-derived CDR1 and CDR2 are MNHNY and SVGAGI (reference sequence). The CDR3 has 17 amino acids. The CDR3 nucleotides read TGTGCCAGCAGTTACTCGTCGGTTTGGCGGGAGGGCAATGAGCAGTTCTTC. Translating it yields CASSYSSVWREGNEQFF.

This clonotype has just one count. The CDR3 spells CSASLRTSGRGNIQYF. In DNA form, the CDR3 reads TGCAGTGCTAGTCTTCGGACTAGCGGGAGGGGAAACATTCAGTACTTC. The V and J genes are TRBV20-1 and TRBJ2-4; the match to TRBD2 covers 15 bases. The V and J ends lost 3 bases and 6 bases, in that order; junction bases with no gene match: 6. The germline V gene has CDR1 DFQATT and CDR2 SNEGSKA (reference sequence). The CDR3 has 16 amino acids.

This clonotype occurred a few times. V usage is TRBV4-2 and J usage is TRBJ2-7, with TRBD1 as a possible D gene (6 bases). Germline CDR1 is LGHNA and CDR2 is YNFKEQ. V gave up 4 bases and J gave up 0 bases, with 10 bases separating them. The CDR3 is 14 amino acids. The CDR3 nucleotides are TGTGCCAGCAGCCCGGAGGACAGCTCCTACGAGCAGTACTTC. Protein sequence: CASSPEDSSYEQYF.

The rearrangement uses TRBV10-3 and TRBJ2-3; no reliable D call. The germline CDR1 and CDR2 sequences are ENHRY and SYGVKD. The CDR3 is 12 amino acids. The germline V and J ends were trimmed by 0 bases and 7 bases, with 5 bases remaining between them. CDR3 residues: CAISESINTQYF. The CDR3, as DNA: TGTGCCATCAGTGAGTCAATAAATACGCAGTATTTT.

As for this clonotype: At one of its ends the junction is not consistent with the germline gene, which may arise from a read error. The gene calls are TRBV7-9 and TRBJ1-1; D possibly corresponds to TRBD1 (6 bases). Per germline, CDR1 SEHNR and CDR2 FQNEAQ (reference sequence). CDR3 length: 13 residues. CDR3 in DNA: TGTACCAGCAGCTCCACAGGGTACACTGAAGCTTTCTTT. It codes for CTSSSTGYTEAFF. The full variable domain, in which reference TRBV7-9 and TRBJ1-1 provide the parts outside the CDR3, is DTGVSQNPRHKITKRGQNVTFRCDPISEHNRLYWYRQTLGQGPEFLTYFQNEAQLEKSRLLSDRFSAERPKGSFSTLEIQRTEQGDSAMYLCTSSSTGYTEAFFGQGTRLTVV.

This clonotype appeared many times. The rearrangement links TRBV7-2 to TRBJ1-1, with D maybe TRBD1 (5 bases). V lost 1 base and J 5 bases, leaving 11 bases between the germline ends. This CDR3 region has 14 residues. Germline assignment: CDR1 SGHTA and CDR2 FQGNSA. CDR3 nucleotides: TGTGCCAGCAGCTTAGTTGGCGGGGGAACTGAAGCTTTCTTT. Amino acids: CASSLVGGGTEAFF.

The V and J genes are TRBV19 and TRBJ2-3; perhaps TRBD1 as D (6 bases). The CDR3 is 18 amino acids. V lost 8 bases to trimming and J lost 3 bases, with 27 bases between them. Germline V gives CDR1 LNHDA, CDR2 SQIVND (reference sequence). CDR3 residues: CASCYRAGRASGTDTQYF. The CDR3 nucleotides read TGTGCCAGTTGCTACAGGGCAGGAAGAGCAAGTGGGACAGATACGCAGTATTTT.

The J gene is TRBJ2-1, the V gene TRBV28; TRBD1 is a possible D gene (5 bases). Germline V gives CDR1 MDHEN, CDR2 SYDVKM. CDR3 length equals 14 residues. V was cut by 5 bases and J by 6 bases, with 14 bases left in between. The CDR3 sequence is CASSPRVIGNEQFF. For the CDR3, the DNA is TGTGCCAGCAGTCCCAGGGTAATCGGCAATGAGCAGTTCTTC.

The chain is built from TRBV12-3 or TRBV12-4 and TRBJ1-2; no reliable D call. V was cut by 5 bases and J by 7 bases, with 14 bases left in between. The CDR3 loop spans 13 amino acids. The CDR3 region is CASSRPGVRGYTF. CDR3 nucleotide sequence: TGTGCCAGCAGTCGCCCCGGTGTCCGTGGCTACACCTTC.

The chain employs TRBV5-1 and TRBJ2-2, with D tentatively TRBD2 (6 bases). The CDR3 is made up of 15 amino acids. Deletions cut 0 bases from V and 3 bases from J, with 9 bases between. CDR1 is SGHRS and CDR2 is YFSETQ in the germline V gene. The CDR3 region is CASSLGLVDTGELFF. CDR3 nucleotides: TGCGCCAGCAGCTTGGGACTAGTCGACACCGGGGAGCTGTTTTTT.

The chain joins TRBV12-3 or TRBV12-4 to TRBJ2-6; perhaps TRBD2 as D (6 bases). The CDR3 spans 17 residues. The germline V and J ends were trimmed by 4 bases and 0 bases, with 13 bases remaining between them. For the CDR3, the DNA is TGTGCCAGCAGTTCCCCCGGGAGACTCTCTGGGGCCAACGTCCTGACTTTC. Its translation is CASSSPGRLSGANVLTF.

Points on this clonotype: The junction differs from germline at one of its ends, possibly a read error. The chain recombines TRBV5-3 with TRBJ1-1; maybe TRBD1 (6 bases). TRBV5-3 is labeled an ORF, and its function is uncertain. The CDR3 spans 17 residues. CDR3 nucleotide sequence: TGTGCCAGCAGCTTGGACGGGGGCGGGTTTCGGAACACTGAAGCTTTCTTT. Residues: CASSLDGGGFRNTEAFF.

This clonotype turned up a few times. This chain uses TRBV7-2 with TRBJ1-2, with 8 bases fitting TRBD1. Per the germline V gene, CDR1 is SGHTA and CDR2 is FQGNSA. This CDR3 spans 14 amino acids. V shed 3 bases and J 5 bases; nucleotides not matched to a gene: 5. CDR3 nucleotide sequence: TGTGCCAGCAGCTTGGACAGGGAGGTGTATGGCTACACCTTC. Translation gives CASSLDREVYGYTF.

The genes are TRBV28 and TRBJ1-2, with TRBD1 matching over 7 bases. This CDR3 has 15 amino acids. In germline, CDR1 is MDHEN, CDR2 SYDVKM. With 7 bases clipped from V and 4 bases from J, the junction kept 12 bases outside the gene matches. The CDR3 DNA sequence: TGTGCCAGCACCCGAATAACCGGGACAGCCTATGGCTACACCTTC. Protein: CASTRITGTAYGYTF.

This clonotype was counted ten times or more. The DNA for the CDR3 is TGTGCCAGCAGCCCCCTTAGCGGGAAGGGCGATACGCAGTATTTT. Residues: CASSPLSGKGDTQYF. The rearrangement uses TRBV7-9 and TRBJ2-3, with 8 bases identical to TRBD2. J was trimmed by 6 bases and V by 5 bases; bases with no gene match: 10. The CDR3 totals 15 residues. From germline, CDR1 is SEHNR and CDR2 FQNEAQ (reference sequence).

This clonotype has just a few counts. V usage is TRBV3-1 and J usage is TRBJ2-1, with D possibly matching TRBD2 (6 bases). The germline V gene has CDR1 LGHDT and CDR2 YNNKEL (reference sequence). The CDR3 runs 14 residues. Trimming took 0 bases from V and 8 from J, leaving 11 bases between them. As DNA, the CDR3 is TGTGCCAGCAGCCAAGAAACTAGCAGCGATGAGCAGTTCTTC. Protein product: CASSQETSSDEQFF.

This clonotype was recorded many times. The chain links TRBV7-2 to TRBJ1-1; D might be TRBD1 (5 bases). Trimming removed 8 bases at V and 0 bases at J, with 10 bases between. The CDR3 length is 13 residues. CDR1 is SGHTA, CDR2 FQGNSA, per germline. CDR3 amino acids: CASSAGLNTEAFF. CDR3 nucleotides: TGTGCCAGCTCAGCAGGGCTGAACACTGAAGCTTTCTTT.

This clonotype was counted a few times. CDR3 bases: TGTGCCAGCAGCTTCGGTGGTGGTGGGGGTTTACAAGAGACCCAGTACTTC. Encoded protein: CASSFGGGGGLQETQYF. The chain recombines TRBV7-9 with TRBJ2-5; possibly TRBD1 or TRBD2 for D (5 bases each). V lost 3 bases and J 2 bases, leaving 19 bases between the germline ends. The germline CDR1 and CDR2 sequences are SEHNR and FQNEAQ (reference sequence). The CDR3 length is 17 residues.

This clonotype was counted between two and nine times. The V and J genes are TRBV6-2 or TRBV6-3 and TRBJ2-1; 9 bases are shared with TRBD2. Trimming took 5 bases from V and 6 from J; bases not matched to a gene: 8. From germline, CDR1 is MNHEY and CDR2 SVGEGT. The CDR3 extends over 15 amino acids. The CDR3 DNA follows: TGTGCCAGCAGTCGACCGGGACTAGCAGTCAATGAGCAGTTCTTC. Translated, it gives CASSRPGLAVNEQFF.

This clonotype appeared a few times. The chain recombines TRBV7-2 with TRBJ1-1; 7 nucleotides line up with TRBD1. The CDR3 runs to 15 residues. Trimming cost V 5 bases and J 4 bases; bases outside gene matches: 10. The germline CDR1 and CDR2 sequences are SGHTA and FQGNSA. DNA for the CDR3: TGTGCCAGCAGCCGACAGGGTTTCCGCGTCACTGAAGCTTTCTTT. Amino acids: CASSRQGFRVTEAFF. Full variable domain (rest looked up from reference TRBV7-2 and TRBJ1-1): GAGVSQSPSNKVTEKGKDVELRCDPISGHTALYWYRQSLGQGLEFLIYFQGNSAPDKSGLPSDRFSAERTGGSVSTLTIQRTQQEDSAVYLCASSRQGFRVTEAFFGQGTRLTVV.

The chain couples TRBV28 to TRBJ1-2; D unclear. Germline values: CDR1 MDHEN, CDR2 SYDVKM. The germline V and J ends were trimmed by 4 bases and 6 bases, with 6 bases remaining between them. This CDR3 region has 11 residues. CDR3 loop: CASSWLDGYTF. CDR3 coding DNA: TGTGCCAGCAGTTGGTTGGATGGCTACACCTTC.

V usage is TRBV6-1 and J usage is TRBJ2-1; 11 nucleotides line up with TRBD2. Germline V gene sequence: CDR1 MNHNS, CDR2 SASEGT. The ends lost 1 base at V and 5 bases at J; junction bases unmatched: 19. The CDR3 loop spans 21 amino acids. CDR3 region: CASSEEYSGTSGPGGHNEQFF. Written as DNA, the CDR3 is TGTGCCAGCAGTGAAGAGTATAGTGGGACTAGCGGACCAGGGGGGCACAATGAGCAGTTCTTC.

The chain combines TRBV24-1 with TRBJ2-7, with no clear D. The germline CDR1 and CDR2 sequences are KGHDR and SFDVKD. V was trimmed by 3 bases and J by 2 bases, leaving 7 bases between them. This CDR3 is built from 13 residues. The CDR3 sequence is CATSDPRTYEQYF. As DNA, the CDR3 is TGTGCCACCAGTGATCCGCGCACCTACGAGCAGTACTTC.

The rearrangement links TRBV7-2 to TRBJ2-5; D may match TRBD1 or TRBD2 (5 bases each). There are 14 residues in the CDR3. Trimming took 9 bases from V and 5 from J, leaving 19 bases between them. CDR1 and CDR2 (germline): SGHTA, FQGNSA. The CDR3 loop reads CARSRTPGTETQYF. In nucleotides, the CDR3 is TGTGCCAGGAGTAGGACACCAGGGACCGAGACCCAGTACTTC.

The V call is TRBV7-9, the J call TRBJ1-2; D gene unclear. The CDR3 length is 17 residues. Trimming cost V 5 bases and J 0 bases, with 19 bases left between them. The germline gives CDR1 SEHNR, CDR2 FQNEAQ (reference sequence). The CDR3 spells CASSGFSIGLANYGYTF. The CDR3 DNA follows: TGTGCCAGCAGCGGCTTTTCTATAGGTTTAGCTAACTATGGCTACACCTTC. The entire variable domain, with the rest obtained from reference TRBV7-9 and TRBJ1-2, is as follows: DTGVSQNPRHKITKRGQNVTFRCDPISEHNRLYWYRQTLGQGPEFLTYFQNEAQLEKSRLLSDRFSAERPKGSFSTLEIQRTEQGDSAMYLCASSGFSIGLANYGYTFGSGTRLTVV.